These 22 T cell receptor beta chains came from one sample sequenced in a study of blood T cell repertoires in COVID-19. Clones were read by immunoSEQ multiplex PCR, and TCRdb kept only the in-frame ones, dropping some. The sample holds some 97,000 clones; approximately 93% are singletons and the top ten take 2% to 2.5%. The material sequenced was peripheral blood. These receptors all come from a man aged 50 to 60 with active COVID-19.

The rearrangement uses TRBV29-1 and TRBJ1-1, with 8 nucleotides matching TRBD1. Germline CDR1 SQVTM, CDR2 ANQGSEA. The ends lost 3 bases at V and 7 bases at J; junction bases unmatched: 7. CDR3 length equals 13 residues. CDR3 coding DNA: TGCAGCGTTGACGCGGACAGGGAGAATGAAGCTTTCTTT. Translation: CSVDADRENEAFF.

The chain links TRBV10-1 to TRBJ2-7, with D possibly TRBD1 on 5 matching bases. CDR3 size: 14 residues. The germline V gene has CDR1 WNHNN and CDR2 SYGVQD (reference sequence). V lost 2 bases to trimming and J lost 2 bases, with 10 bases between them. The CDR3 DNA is TGCGCCAGCAGTGAGCAGGGATCAACCTACGAGCAGTACTTC. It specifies CASSEQGSTYEQYF.

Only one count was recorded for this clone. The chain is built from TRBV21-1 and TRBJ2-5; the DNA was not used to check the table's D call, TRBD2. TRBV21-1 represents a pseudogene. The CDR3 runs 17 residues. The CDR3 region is CASSKLGGLAGKETQYF. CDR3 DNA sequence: TGTGCCAGCAGCAAACTGGGGGGGCTAGCGGGAAAAGAGACCCAGTACTTC.

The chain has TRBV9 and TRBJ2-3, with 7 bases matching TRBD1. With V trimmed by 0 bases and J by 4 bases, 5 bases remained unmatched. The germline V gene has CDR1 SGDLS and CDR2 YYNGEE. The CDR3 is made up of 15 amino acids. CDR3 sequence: CASSVGDSLADTQYF. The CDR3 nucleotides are TGTGCCAGCAGCGTAGGGGACAGCTTAGCAGATACGCAGTATTTT.

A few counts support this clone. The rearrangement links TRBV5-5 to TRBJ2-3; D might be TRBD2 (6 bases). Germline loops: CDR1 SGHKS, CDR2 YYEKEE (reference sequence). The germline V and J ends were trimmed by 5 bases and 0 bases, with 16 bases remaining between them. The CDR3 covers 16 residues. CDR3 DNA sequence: TGTGCCAGCAGGAGGGACTTCTCCACTAGCACAGATACGCAGTATTTT. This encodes CASRRDFSTSTDTQYF.

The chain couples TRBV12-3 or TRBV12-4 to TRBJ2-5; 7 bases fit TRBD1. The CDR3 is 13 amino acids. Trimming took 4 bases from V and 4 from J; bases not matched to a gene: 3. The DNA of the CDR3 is TGTGCCAGCAGTTGGAGGACAGGAGAGACCCAGTACTTC. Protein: CASSWRTGETQYF.

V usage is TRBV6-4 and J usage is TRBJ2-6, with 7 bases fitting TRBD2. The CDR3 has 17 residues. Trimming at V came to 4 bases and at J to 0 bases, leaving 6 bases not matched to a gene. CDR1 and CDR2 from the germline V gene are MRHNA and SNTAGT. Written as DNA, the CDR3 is TGTGCCAGCAGTGGGGGGGGTGGCCTCTCTGGGGCCAACGTCCTGACTTTC. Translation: CASSGGGGLSGANVLTF.

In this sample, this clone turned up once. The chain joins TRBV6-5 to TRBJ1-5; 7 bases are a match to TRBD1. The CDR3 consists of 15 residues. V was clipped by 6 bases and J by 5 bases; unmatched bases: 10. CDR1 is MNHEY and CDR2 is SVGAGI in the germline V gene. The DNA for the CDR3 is TGTGCCAGCAGGAGGGACAGCGGCTCTGATCAGCCCCAGCATTTT. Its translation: CASRRDSGSDQPQHF.

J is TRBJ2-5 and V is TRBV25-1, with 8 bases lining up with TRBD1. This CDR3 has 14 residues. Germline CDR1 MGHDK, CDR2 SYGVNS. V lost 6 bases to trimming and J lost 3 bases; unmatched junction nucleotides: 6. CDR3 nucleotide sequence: TGTGCCAGCAGCCCAGGACAGGGAAAAGAGACCCAGTACTTC. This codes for CASSPGQGKETQYF.

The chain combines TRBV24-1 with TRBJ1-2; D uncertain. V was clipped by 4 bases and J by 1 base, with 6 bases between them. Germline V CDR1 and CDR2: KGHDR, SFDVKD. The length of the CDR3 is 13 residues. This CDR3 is CATSDGGNYGYTF. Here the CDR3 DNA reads TGTGCCACCAGTGACGGAGGTAACTATGGCTACACCTTC.

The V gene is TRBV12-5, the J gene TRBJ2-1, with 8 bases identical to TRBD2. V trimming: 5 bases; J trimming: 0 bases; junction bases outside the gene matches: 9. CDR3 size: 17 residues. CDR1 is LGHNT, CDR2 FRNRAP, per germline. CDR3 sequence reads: CASGALIAGSSYNEQFF. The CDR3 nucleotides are TGTGCTAGTGGTGCCCTAATAGCGGGAAGCTCCTACAATGAGCAGTTCTTC.

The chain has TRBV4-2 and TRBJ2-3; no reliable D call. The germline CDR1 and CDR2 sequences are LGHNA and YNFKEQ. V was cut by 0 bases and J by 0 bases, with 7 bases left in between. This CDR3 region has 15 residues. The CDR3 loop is CASSQDRTSTDTQYF. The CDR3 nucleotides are TGTGCCAGCAGCCAAGATCGCACTAGCACAGATACGCAGTATTTT.

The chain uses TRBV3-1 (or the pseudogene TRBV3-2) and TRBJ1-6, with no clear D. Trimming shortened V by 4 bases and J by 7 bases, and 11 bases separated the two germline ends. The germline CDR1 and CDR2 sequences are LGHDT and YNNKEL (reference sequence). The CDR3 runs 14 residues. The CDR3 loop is CASSLGEVNSPLHF. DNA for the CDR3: TGTGCCAGCAGCCTAGGAGAGGTAAATTCACCCCTCCACTTT.

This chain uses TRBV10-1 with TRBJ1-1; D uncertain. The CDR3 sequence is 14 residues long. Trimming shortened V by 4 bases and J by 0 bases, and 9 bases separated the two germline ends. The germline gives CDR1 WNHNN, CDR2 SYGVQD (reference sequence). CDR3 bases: TGCGCCAGCAGTGCGGAGAGTTTGAACACTGAAGCTTTCTTT. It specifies CASSAESLNTEAFF.

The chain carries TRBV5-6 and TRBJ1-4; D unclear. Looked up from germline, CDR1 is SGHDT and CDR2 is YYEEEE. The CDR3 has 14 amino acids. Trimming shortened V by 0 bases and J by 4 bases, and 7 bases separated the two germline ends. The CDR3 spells CASSLAGINEKLFF. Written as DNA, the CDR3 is TGTGCCAGCAGCTTGGCCGGGATTAATGAAAAACTGTTTTTT.

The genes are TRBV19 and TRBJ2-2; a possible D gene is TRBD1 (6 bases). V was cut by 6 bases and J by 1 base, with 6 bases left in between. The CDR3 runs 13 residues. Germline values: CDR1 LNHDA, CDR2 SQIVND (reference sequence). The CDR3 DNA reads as TGTGCCAGTAGGACAGGGAACACCGGGGAGCTGTTTTTT. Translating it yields CASRTGNTGELFF.

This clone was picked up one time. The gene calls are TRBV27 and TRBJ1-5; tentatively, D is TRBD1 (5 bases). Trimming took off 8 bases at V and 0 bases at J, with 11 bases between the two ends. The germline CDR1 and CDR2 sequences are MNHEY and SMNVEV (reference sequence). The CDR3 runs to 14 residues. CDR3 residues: CASHDSSSNQPQHF. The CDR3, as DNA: TGTGCCAGCCACGACAGCTCTAGCAATCAGCCCCAGCATTTT.

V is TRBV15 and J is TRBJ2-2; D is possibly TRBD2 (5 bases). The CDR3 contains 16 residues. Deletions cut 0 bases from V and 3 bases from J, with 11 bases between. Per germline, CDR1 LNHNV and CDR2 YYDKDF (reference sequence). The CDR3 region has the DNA TGTGCCACCAGCAGAGATCGGGGAGACTACACCGGGGAGCTGTTTTTT. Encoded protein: CATSRDRGDYTGELFF. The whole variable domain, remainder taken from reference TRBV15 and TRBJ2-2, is DAMVIQNPRYQVTQFGKPVTLSCSQTLNHNVMYWYQQKSSQAPKLLFHYYDKDFNNEADTPDNFQSRRPNTSFCFLDIRSPGLGDTAMYLCATSRDRGDYTGELFFGEGSRLTVL.

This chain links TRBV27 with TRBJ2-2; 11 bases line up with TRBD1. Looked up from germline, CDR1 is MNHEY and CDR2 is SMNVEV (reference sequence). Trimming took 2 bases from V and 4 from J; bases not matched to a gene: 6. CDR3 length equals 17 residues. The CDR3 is CASSLDGQGAGTGELFF. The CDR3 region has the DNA TGTGCCAGCAGTTTAGACGGACAGGGGGCCGGCACCGGGGAGCTGTTTTTT.

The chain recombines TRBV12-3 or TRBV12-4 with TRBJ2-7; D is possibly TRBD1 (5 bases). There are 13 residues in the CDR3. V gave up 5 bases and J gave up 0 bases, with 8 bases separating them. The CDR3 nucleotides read TGTGCCAGCAGTCCCGACAGCTCCTACGAGCAGTACTTC. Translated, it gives CASSPDSSYEQYF.

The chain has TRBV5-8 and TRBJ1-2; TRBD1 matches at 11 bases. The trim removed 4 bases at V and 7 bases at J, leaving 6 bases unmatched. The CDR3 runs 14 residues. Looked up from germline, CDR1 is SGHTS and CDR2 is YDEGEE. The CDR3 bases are TGTGCCAGCAGCCAAGGACAGGGGGCTCGTGGCTACACCTTC. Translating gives CASSQGQGARGYTF.

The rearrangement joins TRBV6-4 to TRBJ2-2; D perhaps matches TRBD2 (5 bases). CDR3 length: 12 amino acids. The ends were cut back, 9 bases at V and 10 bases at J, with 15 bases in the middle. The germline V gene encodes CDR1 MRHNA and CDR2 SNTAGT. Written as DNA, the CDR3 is TGTGCCAGAGTACAGCGGCCCGAGGAGCTGTTTTTT. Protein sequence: CARVQRPEELFF.